What follows are 4 T cell receptor beta chains derived from one specimen sequenced in a study of siplizumab effects on memory and regulatory T cells. The assay was immunoSEQ multiplex PCR, and TCRdb's table has in-frame clones only and misses some. The sample consists of around 99,000 clones, 92% of them appearing once. The sample taken for sequencing was Tregs sorted from blood. These receptors were taken from a human donor in good health.

The rearrangement links TRBV5-1 to TRBJ2-1, with no clear D. V gave up 0 bases and J gave up 9 bases, with 7 bases separating them. The CDR3 loop spans 12 amino acids. From germline, CDR1 is SGHRS and CDR2 YFSETQ. The CDR3 region has the DNA TGCGCCAGCAGCTTGGAGGTTGGTGAGCAGTTCTTC. Translation gives CASSLEVGEQFF.

The chain recombines TRBV10-1 with TRBJ2-7; 7 bases fit TRBD1. The length of the CDR3 is 13 residues. With V trimmed by 6 bases and J by 2 bases, 4 bases remained unmatched. Germline V gene lookup returns CDR1 WNHNN and CDR2 SYGVQD (reference sequence). The CDR3 DNA follows: TGCGCCAGCAGCCGAGGACAGGCCTACGAGCAGTACTTC. This encodes CASSRGQAYEQYF.

The J gene is TRBJ1-4, the V gene TRBV4-2; no clear D. Germline V CDR1 and CDR2: LGHNA, YNFKEQ. V was clipped by 5 bases and J by 9 bases, with 10 bases between them. The CDR3 covers 12 residues. CDR3 nucleotide sequence: TGTGCCAGCAGCTCCTCTACCAAAAAACTGTTTTTT. It translates to CASSSSTKKLFF.

The chain links TRBV5-1 to TRBJ1-1, with a tentative D call TRBD1 (5 bases). Between the trimmed V and J ends, which lost 2 bases and 8 bases, there was a span of 13 bases. Looked up from germline, CDR1 is SGHRS and CDR2 is YFSETQ. This CDR3 is built from 13 residues. In DNA, the CDR3 is TGCGCCAGCAGCTTAATATGGAAGGGGGAAGCTTTCTTT. It codes for CASSLIWKGEAFF.